This T cell receptor (beta chain) was identified in a study of T cells after yellow fever vaccination. Study outcomes and limitations: Clonotypes appearing in both CD4 and CD8 compartments existed, and their share was small. The secondary response peaked faster, at day 5 versus 15, but was weaker.

TCRdb recomputed calls from the 5' RACE reads with MiXCR, one row per CDR3 protein. The table includes hundreds of thousands of distinct CDR3 sequences, roughly 14% detected once. Germline CDR1 is SGHRS and CDR2 is YFSETQ. The CDR3 is made up of 15 amino acids. The V gene end was trimmed by 0 bases and the J gene end by 4 bases; junction bases not matched to a gene: 4. This clonotype was counted a few times. The antigen is undetermined. Here the sequenced sample was PBMCs, taken on the day of the yellow fever booster vaccination. The genes are TRBV5-1 and TRBJ2-4, with 7 bases identical to TRBD1. The TCR sequence derives from a man aged 25 to 45 who received the YFV17D yellow fever vaccine. The CDR3 spells CASSLDGTEKNIQYF. CDR3 DNA sequence: TGCGCCAGCAGCTTGGATGGGACAGAGAAAAACATTCAGTACTTC.